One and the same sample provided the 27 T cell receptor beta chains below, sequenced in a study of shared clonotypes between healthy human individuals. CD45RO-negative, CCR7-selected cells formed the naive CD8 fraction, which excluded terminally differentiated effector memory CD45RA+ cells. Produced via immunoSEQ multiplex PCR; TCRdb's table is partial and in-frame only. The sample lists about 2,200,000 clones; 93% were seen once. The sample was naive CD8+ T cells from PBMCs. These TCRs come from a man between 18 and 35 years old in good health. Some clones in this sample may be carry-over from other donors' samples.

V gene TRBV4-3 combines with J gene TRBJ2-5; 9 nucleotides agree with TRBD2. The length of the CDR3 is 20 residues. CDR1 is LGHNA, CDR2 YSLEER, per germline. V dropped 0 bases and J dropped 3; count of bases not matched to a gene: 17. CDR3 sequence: CASSQDPARVAGVLEETQYF. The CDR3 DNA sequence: TGCGCCAGCAGCCAAGATCCTGCCCGAGTAGCGGGAGTATTGGAAGAGACCCAGTACTTC.

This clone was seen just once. CDR3 residues: CASSPTLALQTSYNEQFF. DNA of the CDR3: TGTGCCAGCAGCCCGACACTAGCCCTACAAACTTCCTACAATGAGCAGTTCTTC. V gene TRBV11-2 combines with J gene TRBJ2-1; the D gene is possibly TRBD2 (6 bases). This CDR3 is 18 amino acids long. Trimming took 5 bases from V and 1 from J, leaving 21 bases between them. Germline values: CDR1 SGHAT, CDR2 FQNNGV.

Here the CDR3 reads CASSTPPRLAGVPGELFF. DNA for the CDR3: TGTGCCAGTAGTACCCCACCACGCCTAGCGGGAGTCCCCGGGGAGCTGTTTTTT. V and J are TRBV19 and TRBJ2-2; 10 bases are shared with TRBD2. CDR3 size: 18 residues. J lost 6 bases, V lost 4 bases, and 14 bases had no gene match. The germline CDR1 and CDR2 sequences are LNHDA and SQIVND (reference sequence).

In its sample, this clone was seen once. As DNA, the CDR3 is TGTGCCAGCAGTTTATTTGGTGTGTTCGGTGAGCAGTTCTTC. Translated, it gives CASSLFGVFGEQFF. The genes are TRBV27 and TRBJ2-1; the D is unclear. Germline V gene data show CDR1 as MNHEY and CDR2 as SMNVEV (reference sequence). The CDR3 covers 14 residues. Between the trimmed V and J ends, which lost 1 base and 9 bases, there was a span of 13 bases.

The CDR3 DNA follows: TGTGCCAGCGACCGGGGCCTGGGGCAGTTCTTC. Encoded protein: CASDRGLGQFF. The chain uses TRBV7-9 and TRBJ2-1; D may be TRBD1 or TRBD2 (5 bases each). In germline, CDR1 is SEHNR, CDR2 FQNEAQ (reference sequence). V was clipped by 8 bases and J by 12 bases, with 14 bases between them. The CDR3 has 11 residues.

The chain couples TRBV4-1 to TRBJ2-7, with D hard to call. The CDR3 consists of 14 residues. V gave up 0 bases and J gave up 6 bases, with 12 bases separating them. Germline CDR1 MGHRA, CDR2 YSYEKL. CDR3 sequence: CASSQDTPTLEQYF. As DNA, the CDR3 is TGCGCCAGCAGCCAAGATACCCCCACCCTCGAGCAGTACTTC.

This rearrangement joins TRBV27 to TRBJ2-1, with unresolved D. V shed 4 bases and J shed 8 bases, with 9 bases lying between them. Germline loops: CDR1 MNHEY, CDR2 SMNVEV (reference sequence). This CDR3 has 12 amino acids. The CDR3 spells CASSSGWHEQFF. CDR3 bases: TGTGCCAGCAGTTCGGGCTGGCATGAGCAGTTCTTC.

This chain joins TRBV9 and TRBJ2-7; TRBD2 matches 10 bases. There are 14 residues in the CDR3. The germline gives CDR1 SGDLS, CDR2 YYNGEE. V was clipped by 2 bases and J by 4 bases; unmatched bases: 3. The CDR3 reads CASSVSTSGYEQYF. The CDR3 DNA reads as TGTGCCAGCAGCGTGTCGACTAGCGGGTACGAGCAGTACTTC.

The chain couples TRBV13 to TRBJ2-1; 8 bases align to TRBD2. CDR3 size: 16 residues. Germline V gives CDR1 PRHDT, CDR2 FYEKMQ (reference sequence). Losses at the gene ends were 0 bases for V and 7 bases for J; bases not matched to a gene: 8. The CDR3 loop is CASSLGGGRPLNEQFF. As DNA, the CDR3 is TGTGCCAGCAGCTTAGGCGGCGGGAGGCCTTTGAATGAGCAGTTCTTC.

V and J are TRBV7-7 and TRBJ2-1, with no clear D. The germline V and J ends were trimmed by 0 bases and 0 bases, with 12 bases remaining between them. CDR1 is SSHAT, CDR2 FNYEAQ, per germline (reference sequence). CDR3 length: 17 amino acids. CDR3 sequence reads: CASSLAVGRSSYNEQFF. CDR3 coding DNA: TGTGCCAGCAGCTTAGCAGTTGGAAGGAGCTCCTACAATGAGCAGTTCTTC.

CDR3 DNA sequence: TGTGCCAGCAGCCCGTGGACAGGGGGAAACACCATATATTTT. It encodes CASSPWTGGNTIYF. This sequence joins TRBV9 and TRBJ1-3; TRBD1 agrees at 8 bases. The CDR3 is made up of 14 amino acids. Germline CDR1 and CDR2: SGDLS and YYNGEE. V was clipped by 4 bases and J by 4 bases; unmatched bases: 4.

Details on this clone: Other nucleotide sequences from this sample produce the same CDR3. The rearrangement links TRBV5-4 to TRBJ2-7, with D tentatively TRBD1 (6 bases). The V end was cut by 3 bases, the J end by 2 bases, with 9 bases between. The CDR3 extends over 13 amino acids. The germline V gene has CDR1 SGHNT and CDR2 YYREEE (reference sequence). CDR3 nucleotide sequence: TGTGCCAGCAGCTCGGACAGCACCTACGAGCAGTACTTC. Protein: CASSSDSTYEQYF.

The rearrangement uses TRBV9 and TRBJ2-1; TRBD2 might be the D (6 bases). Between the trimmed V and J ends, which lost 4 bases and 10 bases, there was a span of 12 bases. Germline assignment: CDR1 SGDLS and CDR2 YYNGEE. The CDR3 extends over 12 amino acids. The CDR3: CASSPRDFEQFF. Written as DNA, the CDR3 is TGTGCCAGCAGCCCCCGGGACTTCGAGCAGTTCTTC.

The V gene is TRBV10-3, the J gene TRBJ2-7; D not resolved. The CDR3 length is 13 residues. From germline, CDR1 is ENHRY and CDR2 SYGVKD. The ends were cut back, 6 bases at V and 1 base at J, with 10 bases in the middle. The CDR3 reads CAIRVELSYEQYF. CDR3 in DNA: TGTGCCATCAGGGTGGAGTTATCCTACGAGCAGTACTTC.

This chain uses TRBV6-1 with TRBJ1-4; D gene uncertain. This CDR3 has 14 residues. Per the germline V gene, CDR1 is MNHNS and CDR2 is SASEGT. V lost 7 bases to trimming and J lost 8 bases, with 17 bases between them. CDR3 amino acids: CASTPGFGREKLFF. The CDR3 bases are TGTGCCAGCACCCCGGGGTTTGGTCGAGAAAAACTGTTTTTT.

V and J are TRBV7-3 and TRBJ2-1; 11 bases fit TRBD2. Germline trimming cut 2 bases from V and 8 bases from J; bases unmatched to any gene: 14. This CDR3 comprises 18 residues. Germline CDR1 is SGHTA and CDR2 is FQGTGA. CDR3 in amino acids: CASSLPPLAGEHGDEQFF. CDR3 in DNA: TGTGCCAGCAGCTTACCCCCACTAGCGGGGGAACACGGCGATGAGCAGTTCTTC.

The DNA for the CDR3 is TGTGCCAGCACGCTAACGACGCCACGATGGGGGATCTACGAGCAGTACTTC. It specifies CASTLTTPRWGIYEQYF. The chain recombines TRBV27 with TRBJ2-7; TRBD1 or TRBD2 may be the D gene (5 bases each). The CDR3 covers 17 residues. CDR1 MNHEY and CDR2 SMNVEV come from the germline V gene (reference sequence). The V gene lost 7 bases and the J gene lost 3 bases, with 25 bases spanning the gap.

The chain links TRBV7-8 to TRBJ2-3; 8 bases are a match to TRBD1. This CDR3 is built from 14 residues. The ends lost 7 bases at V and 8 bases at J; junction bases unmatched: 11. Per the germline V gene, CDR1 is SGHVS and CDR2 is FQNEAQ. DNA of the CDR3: TGTGCCAGCATCCCTCGGACAGGGCACGCTACGCAGTATTTT. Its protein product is CASIPRTGHATQYF.

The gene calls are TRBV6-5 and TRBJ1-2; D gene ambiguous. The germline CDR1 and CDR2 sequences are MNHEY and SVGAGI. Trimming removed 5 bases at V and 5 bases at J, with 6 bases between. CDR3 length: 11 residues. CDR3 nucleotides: TGTGCCAGCAGTCAACCATATGGCTACACCTTC. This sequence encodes CASSQPYGYTF.

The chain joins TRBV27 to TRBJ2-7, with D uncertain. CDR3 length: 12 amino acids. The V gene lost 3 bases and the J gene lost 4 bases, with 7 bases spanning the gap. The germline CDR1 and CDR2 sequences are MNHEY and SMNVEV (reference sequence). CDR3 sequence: CASSFHTYEQYF. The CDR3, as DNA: TGTGCCAGCAGTTTCCATACGTACGAGCAGTACTTC.

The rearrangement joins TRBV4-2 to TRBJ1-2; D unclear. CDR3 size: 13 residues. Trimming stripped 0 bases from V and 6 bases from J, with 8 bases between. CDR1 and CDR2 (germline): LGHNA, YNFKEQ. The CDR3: CASSQDKGNGYTF. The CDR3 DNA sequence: TGTGCCAGCAGCCAAGATAAAGGGAATGGCTACACCTTC.

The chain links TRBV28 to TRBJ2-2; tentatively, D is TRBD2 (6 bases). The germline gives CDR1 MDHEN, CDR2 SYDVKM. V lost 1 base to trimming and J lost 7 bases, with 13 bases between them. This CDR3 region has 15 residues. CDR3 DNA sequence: TGTGCCAGCAGTTTATATCCGGGAGCTGGCGGGGAGCTGTTTTTT. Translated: CASSLYPGAGGELFF.

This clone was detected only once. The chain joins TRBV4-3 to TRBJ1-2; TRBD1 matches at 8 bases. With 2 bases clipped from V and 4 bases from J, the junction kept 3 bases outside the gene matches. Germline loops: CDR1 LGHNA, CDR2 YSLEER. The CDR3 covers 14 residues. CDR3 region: CASSQTGQGYGYTF. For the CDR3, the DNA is TGCGCCAGCAGCCAAACTGGACAGGGCTATGGCTACACCTTC.

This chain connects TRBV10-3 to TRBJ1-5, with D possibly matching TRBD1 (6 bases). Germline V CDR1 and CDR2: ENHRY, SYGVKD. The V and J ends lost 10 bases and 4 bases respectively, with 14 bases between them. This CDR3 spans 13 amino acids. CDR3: CASHGTLNQPQHF. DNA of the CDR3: TGTGCCAGCCACGGGACATTAAATCAGCCCCAGCATTTT.

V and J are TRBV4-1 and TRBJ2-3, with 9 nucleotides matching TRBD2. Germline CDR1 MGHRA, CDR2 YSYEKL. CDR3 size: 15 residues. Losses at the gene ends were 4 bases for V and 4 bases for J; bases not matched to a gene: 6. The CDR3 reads CASSLIAGVADTQYF. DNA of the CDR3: TGCGCCAGCAGCCTGATAGCGGGAGTGGCAGATACGCAGTATTTT.

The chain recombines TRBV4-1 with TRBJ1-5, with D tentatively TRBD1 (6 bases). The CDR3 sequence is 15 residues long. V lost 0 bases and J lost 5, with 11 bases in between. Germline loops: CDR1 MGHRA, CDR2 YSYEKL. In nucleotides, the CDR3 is TGCGCCAGCAGCCAAGACCCAGGGGAGGATCAGCCCCAGCATTTT. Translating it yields CASSQDPGEDQPQHF.

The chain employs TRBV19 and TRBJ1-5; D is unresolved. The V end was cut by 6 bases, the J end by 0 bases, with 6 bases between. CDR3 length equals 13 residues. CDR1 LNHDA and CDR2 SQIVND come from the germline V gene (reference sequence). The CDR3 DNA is TGTGCCAGTAGGGATTATAGCAATCAGCCCCAGCATTTT. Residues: CASRDYSNQPQHF.